This T cell receptor beta chain stems from a study of blood T cell repertoires in COVID-19 (dated by TCRdb to the early 2020s). Looking at the study overall: Samples covering the acute and convalescent phases of COVID-19 were provided by collaborators in the United States, Italy and Spain. The samples were drawn from the first 160 participants of the ongoing ImmuneRACE study and from about 1,200 subjects provided by 6 global collaborators. The material from the prospective study consisted of cDNA or gDNA derived from T cells, B-cell-depleted T cells, or PBMCs. Subjects who had been exposed to COVID-19, were actively infected with it, or had recovered from it provided the deeply sampled blood TCRbeta repertoires that made up the dataset. The sample metadata nearly always contained a de-identified subject ID, COVID-19 status, age in years and sex. The repertoires were released in a freely available public database meant as a resource for research on the immune response to SARS-CoV-2. Where available, HLA class I and class II types were taken from metadata supplied by the sample provider and were not determined by assay-based typing. Results the study describes overall, beyond this receptor: How much clinical and demographic metadata was included differed by source and by participant, and the metadata was provided uncurated.

Worth noting for this clone: The specificity of this receptor is unknown. No much larger clone exists at a distance of one base, and base qualities are not known.

TCRbeta CDR3 regions were amplified from genomic DNA using the immunoSEQ Assay, a bias-controlled multiplex PCR. The source study handled its data this way. The number of nucleated cells in each sample was estimated by amplification of reference gene primers within the assay. To quantify the absolute abundance of each unique TCRbeta CDR3 rearrangement, sequence reads were collapsed and filtered. For each sample, productive Simpson clonality was calculated by taking the square root of Simpson's diversity index across productive rearrangements. TCRdb took this table from immuneACCESS and kept in-frame rearrangements with V and J called. Such tables lack part of the clones; where checked against another copy, unresolved V genes explain under half of the gap, and the rest is unexplained. D and trimming come from the DNA, and the V and J calls and clone size come from that table. The sample contains 40,000 to 50,000 clones, 89% of them found a single time. Of the sample, around 6.2% is held by the ten largest clones.

Each collaborating institution followed its own protocols to collect whole blood in K2EDTA tubes. For TCRbeta analysis, collaborator samples were shipped as frozen whole blood, as isolated PBMCs, or as DNA extracted from either sample type. The receptor's source is a human donor in a cohort sampled during active COVID-19. The sequenced sample was peripheral blood.

The CDR3 protein sequence reads: CASKQGEQPQHF. The DNA sequence is as follows: TGTGCCAGCAAACAGGGTGAACAGCCCCAGCATTTT. This sequence uses TRBV2 and TRBJ1-5; the best D guess is TRBD1, with 6 bases matching. The CDR3 contains 12 residues, cysteine and phenylalanine counted. Just the 36-base CDR3 DNA is kept, in frame starting at base 1. The V end loses 7 bases and the J end loses 7 bases, and a stretch of 11 bases separates them. In the germline V gene, CDR1 corresponds to SNHLY and CDR2 to FYNNEI.